Detailed here is one T cell receptor beta chain. This entry comes from a study of T cell responses to AZD1222 COVID-19 vaccine. The assay was immunoSEQ multiplex PCR, and TCRdb's table has in-frame clones only and misses some. The table has roughly 150,000 clones, over 75% seen once. Sample: peripheral blood, taken on day 0 of AZD1222 vaccination. The receptor was isolated from an adult in good health.

The CDR3 spells CASGRPVGGTEAFF. CDR3 in DNA: TGTGCTAGTGGTCGTCCGGTAGGTGGGACTGAAGCTTTCTTT. The J gene is TRBJ1-1, the V gene TRBV12-5; D is ambiguous. Trimming stripped 5 bases from V and 5 bases from J, with 15 bases between. The CDR3 sequence is 14 residues long. The germline gives CDR1 LGHNT, CDR2 FRNRAP.